The entry below describes one T cell receptor beta chain. The sample belongs to a study of control samples from healthy donors and cancer patients. The data were produced by immunoSEQ multiplex PCR, yet TCRdb's version contains in-frame clones alone and is incomplete. The sample consists of around 180,000 clones, about 90% of them appearing once. Material: blood. The origin of this receptor is a woman aged 30 to 39 in good health.

The CDR3 spells CASSLRALAGFNPPYEQYF. CDR3 coding DNA: TGTGCCAGCAGTTTGCGCGCACTAGCGGGATTCAACCCCCCCTACGAGCAGTACTTC. V usage is TRBV27 and J usage is TRBJ2-7; 10 nucleotides match TRBD2. Germline V gene lookup returns CDR1 MNHEY and CDR2 SMNVEV (reference sequence). The CDR3 runs to 19 residues. The V segment lost 3 bases and the J segment 2 bases; nucleotides outside the gene matches: 16.